The 26 T cell receptor beta chains presented below share a single source sample, sequenced in a study of human T cells and chemical hapten exposure. TCRdb passed the RACE reads through MiXCR, listing each CDR3 protein once. The sample yields a few hundred thousand distinct CDR3 sequences, just under 6.5% seen once. Time point specified: patch test 2, 6 weeks after DPC sensitization. Treatment meaning: therapeutic diphenylcyclopropenone sensitization with weekly scalp DPC. This specimen was whole blood, taken in connection with sensitization to the hapten diphenylcyclopropenone (DPC). Receptor source: a woman in her late teens or twenties with alopecia areata. Some clones in this sample may be carry-over from other donors' samples.

The sample holds many counts of this clonotype. This chain connects TRBV7-8 to TRBJ1-6; D possibly corresponds to TRBD1 (6 bases). CDR1 SGHVS and CDR2 FQNEAQ come from the germline V gene. V dropped 5 bases and J dropped 8 bases, with 13 bases sitting between them. CDR3 size: 14 residues. This CDR3 reads CASSPRGSHSPLHF. CDR3 bases: TGTGCCAGCAGCCCCAGGGGTTCTCATTCACCCCTCCACTTT. The full variable domain, in which reference TRBV7-8 and TRBJ1-6 provide the parts outside the CDR3, is GAGVSQSPRYKVAKRGQDVALRCDPISGHVSLFWYQQALGQGPEFLTYFQNEAQLDKSGLPSDRFFAERPEGSVSTLKIQRTQQEDSAVYLCASSPRGSHSPLHFGNGTRLTVT.

This clonotype came up many times. This chain links TRBV7-8 with TRBJ1-5; the D gene is possibly TRBD1 (5 bases). CDR3 length: 14 residues. V lost 5 bases and J lost 3, with 11 bases in between. CDR1 SGHVS and CDR2 FQNEAQ come from the germline V gene. The CDR3 nucleotides read TGTGCCAGCAGCCTACGACAGCACAATCAGCCCCAGCATTTT. Encoded protein: CASSLRQHNQPQHF. Variable domain in full (rest from reference TRBV7-8 and TRBJ1-5): GAGVSQSPRYKVAKRGQDVALRCDPISGHVSLFWYQQALGQGPEFLTYFQNEAQLDKSGLPSDRFFAERPEGSVSTLKIQRTQQEDSAVYLCASSLRQHNQPQHFGDGTRLSIL.

V gene TRBV29-1 combines with J gene TRBJ1-1, with D tentatively TRBD1 (6 bases). The length of the CDR3 is 13 residues. Looked up from germline, CDR1 is SQVTM and CDR2 is ANQGSEA. The V end was cut by 7 bases, the J end by 6 bases, with 18 bases between. The CDR3 nucleotides are TGCAGCGGTCTTTCCACAGGGTTCGCTGAAGCTTTCTTT. It encodes CSGLSTGFAEAFF.

This clonotype was seen at least ten times. The chain uses TRBV6-5 and TRBJ2-3; 8 bases are shared with TRBD2. The CDR3 sequence is 14 residues long. The germline CDR1 and CDR2 sequences are MNHEY and SVGAGI. Trimming at V came to 5 bases and at J to 3 bases, leaving 4 bases not matched to a gene. DNA for the CDR3: TGTGCCAGCAGTAAAGGCGGGGGGACAGATACGCAGTATTTT. Translated, it gives CASSKGGGTDTQYF.

This clonotype was found many times. The CDR3 DNA reads TGTGCCAGCAGTTTAACGAACGGTAACACTGAAGCTTTCTTT. This gives the protein CASSLTNGNTEAFF. This sequence joins TRBV28 and TRBJ1-1, with unresolved D. Trimming cost V 2 bases and J 2 bases, with 9 bases left between them. This CDR3 spans 14 amino acids. From germline, CDR1 is MDHEN and CDR2 SYDVKM. Filled out from reference TRBV28 and TRBJ1-1, the complete variable domain reads DVKVTQSSRYLVKRTGEKVFLECVQDMDHENMFWYRQDPGLGLRLIYFSYDVKMKEKGDIPEGYSVSREKKERFSLILESASTNQTSMYLCASSLTNGNTEAFFGQGTRLTVV.

In its sample, this clonotype was seen many times. V is TRBV10-3 and J is TRBJ2-2; possibly TRBD1 or TRBD2 for D (5 bases each). V lost 6 bases and J 0 bases, leaving 14 bases between the germline ends. The CDR3 has 16 residues. Germline CDR1 reads ENHRY; CDR2 reads SYGVKD. In nucleotides, the CDR3 is TGTGCCATCAGCCCGGGACCTTCAGCGAACACCGGGGAGCTGTTTTTT. Translation gives CAISPGPSANTGELFF.

This clonotype was seen only a few times. The chain combines TRBV20-1 with TRBJ1-2, with 7 bases identical to TRBD1. The CDR3 runs to 14 residues. CDR1 DFQATT and CDR2 SNEGSKA come from the germline V gene (reference sequence). J gave up 5 bases and V 5 bases, and 11 bases lay outside the gene matches. The CDR3 loop reads CSASPSGTAYGYTF. In DNA form, the CDR3 reads TGCAGTGCTTCTCCATCCGGGACAGCGTATGGCTACACCTTC.

The CDR3 coding sequence is TGCAGTGCTAGAGTACCAGGGGGCACCAAAAACATTCAGTACTTC. Residues: CSARVPGGTKNIQYF. V usage is TRBV20-1 and J usage is TRBJ2-4, with 8 bases that match TRBD1. This CDR3 spans 15 amino acids. Germline V gene lookup returns CDR1 DFQATT and CDR2 SNEGSKA (reference sequence). Trimming took 1 base from V and 2 from J; bases not matched to a gene: 4.

The chain uses TRBV4-3 and TRBJ1-4; TRBD1 is a possible D gene (5 bases). This CDR3 has 17 amino acids. V was shortened by 0 bases and J by 2 bases, with 13 bases between the two germline ends. Germline V lookup: CDR1 LGHNA, CDR2 YSLEER. CDR3 sequence: CASSQDKGVGTNEKLFF. CDR3 DNA: TGCGCCAGCAGCCAAGATAAAGGGGTAGGGACTAATGAAAAACTGTTTTTT.

V gene TRBV5-5 combines with J gene TRBJ2-6; D gene uncertain. Trimming removed 7 bases at V and 4 bases at J, with 6 bases between. Germline CDR1 is SGHKS and CDR2 is YYEKEE (reference sequence). This CDR3 comprises 12 residues. The CDR3 nucleotides read TGTGCCAGCGCCCCCGGGGCCAACGTCCTGACTTTC. This codes for CASAPGANVLTF.

This clonotype was observed many times. The rearrangement uses TRBV29-1 and TRBJ1-1, with TRBD1 identical over 9 bases. Germline CDR1 is SQVTM and CDR2 is ANQGSEA. Trimming removed 5 bases from V and 5 bases from J; junction bases left unmatched: 6. The CDR3 is 13 residues long. The CDR3 coding sequence is TGCAGCGTTAAACAGGGGGCCGAAACTGAAGCTTTCTTT. Protein: CSVKQGAETEAFF.

This clonotype was found a few times. V is TRBV5-1 and J is TRBJ1-6; D uncertain. Trimming shortened V by 0 bases and J by 1 base, and 8 bases separated the two germline ends. Germline V gives CDR1 SGHRS, CDR2 YFSETQ. The CDR3 loop spans 16 amino acids. The CDR3 DNA sequence: TGCGCCAGCAGCTTGGCCATGGTGTCCTATAATTCACCCCTCCACTTT. This translates into CASSLAMVSYNSPLHF.

This clonotype occurred a few times. The chain recombines TRBV6-1 with TRBJ1-2; no firm D call. The CDR3 contains 15 residues. Germline-derived CDR1 and CDR2 are MNHNS and SASEGT. Trimming took off 5 bases at V and 2 bases at J, with 15 bases between the two ends. The CDR3: CASSRIGRYNYGYTF. CDR3 nucleotide sequence: TGTGCCAGCAGTCGAATCGGGAGGTACAACTATGGCTACACCTTC.

The V call is TRBV27, the J call TRBJ1-2; TRBD1 matches at 12 bases. The CDR3 extends over 16 amino acids. Trimming removed 5 bases from V and 8 bases from J; junction bases left unmatched: 12. CDR1 MNHEY and CDR2 SMNVEV come from the germline V gene (reference sequence). This chain's CDR3 is CASSPPGTGGALGYTF. The CDR3 region has the DNA TGTGCCAGCAGTCCCCCCGGGACAGGGGGCGCGTTAGGCTACACCTTC.

This clonotype appeared a few times. The V and J genes are TRBV20-1 and TRBJ1-5, with 8 bases identical to TRBD1. Germline values: CDR1 DFQATT, CDR2 SNEGSKA (reference sequence). This CDR3 has 14 amino acids. Losses at the gene ends were 5 bases for V and 7 bases for J; bases not matched to a gene: 10. The DNA for the CDR3 is TGCAGTGCTGGCTCCCGGACAGGGCAACAGCCCCAGCATTTT. Its protein product is CSAGSRTGQQPQHF.

The V call is TRBV6-5, the J call TRBJ2-7; D is perhaps TRBD1 (5 bases). The CDR3 is 14 amino acids. Germline CDR1 MNHEY, CDR2 SVGAGI. The V and J ends lost 5 bases and 4 bases respectively, with 15 bases between them. The CDR3 sequence: CASSRSDTSYEQYF. The CDR3 nucleotides are TGTGCCAGCAGTCGATCGGACACCTCTTACGAGCAGTACTTC.

This clonotype was seen many times. The rearrangement links TRBV29-1 to TRBJ1-2; D may be TRBD1 (6 bases). This CDR3 is 11 amino acids long. V was trimmed by 4 bases and J by 8 bases, leaving 11 bases between them. The germline V gene encodes CDR1 SQVTM and CDR2 ANQGSEA. CDR3 residues: CSVVGAEGYTF. CDR3 sequence (DNA): TGCAGCGTTGTGGGGGCAGAGGGCTACACCTTC.

This clonotype was seen more than once but under ten times. The V call is TRBV24-1, the J call TRBJ1-5; 7 bases align to TRBD1. The CDR3 has 14 amino acids. Germline V gene data show CDR1 as KGHDR and CDR2 as SFDVKD. The trim removed 3 bases at V and 4 bases at J, leaving 2 bases unmatched. As DNA, the CDR3 is TGTGCCACCAGTGATCACAGGGGTAATCAGCCCCAGCATTTT. Its translation is CATSDHRGNQPQHF.

CDR3 protein: CAISESPDSFYEQYF. Here the CDR3 DNA reads TGTGCCATCAGTGAGTCCCCGGACAGCTTTTACGAGCAGTACTTC. The gene calls are TRBV10-3 and TRBJ2-7; a possible D gene is TRBD1 (6 bases). V lost 0 bases and J 4 bases, leaving 13 bases between the germline ends. Germline V gene sequence: CDR1 ENHRY, CDR2 SYGVKD. CDR3 size: 15 residues.

This clonotype appeared many times. The chain has TRBV9 and TRBJ1-4; TRBD1 agrees at 7 bases. This CDR3 spans 12 amino acids. V lost 3 bases, J lost 8 bases, and 1 base stayed unmatched. Per the germline V gene, CDR1 is SGDLS and CDR2 is YYNGEE. The DNA for the CDR3 is TGTGCCAGCAGCGGGGACAGCGAAAAACTGTTTTTT. Its translation is CASSGDSEKLFF.

This clonotype came up a few times. The V gene is TRBV5-1, the J gene TRBJ1-1; a possible D gene is TRBD1 (5 bases). Germline CDR1 reads SGHRS; CDR2 reads YFSETQ. V lost 5 bases, J lost 2 bases, and 19 bases lay in between. The CDR3 contains 16 residues. The DNA of the CDR3 is TGCGCCAGCAGAGGTGGGGTAGAGGGGTTTAACACTGAAGCTTTCTTT. Translating it yields CASRGGVEGFNTEAFF. Full variable domain (remainder filled in from reference TRBV5-1 and TRBJ1-1): KAGVTQTPRYLIKTRGQQVTLSCSPISGHRSVSWYQQTPGQGLQFLFEYFSETQRNKGNFPGRFSGRQFSNSRSEMNVSTLELGDSALYLCASRGGVEGFNTEAFFGQGTRLTVV.

This clonotype came up many times. This chain uses TRBV27 with TRBJ2-7; maybe TRBD1 (6 bases). The V gene lost 6 bases and the J gene lost 5 bases, with 17 bases spanning the gap. Germline values: CDR1 MNHEY, CDR2 SMNVEV (reference sequence). The CDR3 totals 14 residues. The CDR3 DNA follows: TGTGCCAGCAGCCCACAGCAGGGGTACGACGAGCAGTACTTC. It translates to CASSPQQGYDEQYF.

V is TRBV6-1 and J is TRBJ2-1, with 9 bases fitting TRBD1. In germline, CDR1 is MNHNS, CDR2 SASEGT. The CDR3 spans 11 residues. Germline trimming cut 6 bases from V and 15 bases from J; bases unmatched to any gene: 6. CDR3 protein: CASRMGQGRFF. The CDR3 coding sequence is TGTGCCAGCAGGATGGGACAGGGACGGTTCTTC.

For the CDR3, the DNA is TGTGCCAGCAGCTTAGACACTATTAACTATGGCTACACCTTC. This sequence encodes CASSLDTINYGYTF. V usage is TRBV11-2 and J usage is TRBJ1-2; D is undetermined. This CDR3 is built from 14 residues. Trimming left V 0 bases short and J 1 base short, with 6 bases between. Per the germline V gene, CDR1 is SGHAT and CDR2 is FQNNGV.

This sequence joins TRBV28 and TRBJ2-5, with 8 nucleotides matching TRBD1. CDR1 is MDHEN, CDR2 SYDVKM, per germline. V lost 6 bases and J lost 5; bases outside the gene matches: 8. The CDR3 is made up of 14 amino acids. In DNA form, the CDR3 reads TGTGCCAGCAGGATTCCAGGGGGCAGGGAGACCCAGTACTTC. It codes for CASRIPGGRETQYF.

This clonotype was seen more than once but under ten times. The gene calls are TRBV6-1 and TRBJ2-7, with unresolved D. V was clipped by 4 bases and J by 5 bases, with 9 bases between them. CDR3 size: 12 residues. The germline gives CDR1 MNHNS, CDR2 SASEGT. CDR3 in DNA: TGTGCCAGCAGTGTCCCAATCCACGAGCAGTACTTC. As protein: CASSVPIHEQYF.